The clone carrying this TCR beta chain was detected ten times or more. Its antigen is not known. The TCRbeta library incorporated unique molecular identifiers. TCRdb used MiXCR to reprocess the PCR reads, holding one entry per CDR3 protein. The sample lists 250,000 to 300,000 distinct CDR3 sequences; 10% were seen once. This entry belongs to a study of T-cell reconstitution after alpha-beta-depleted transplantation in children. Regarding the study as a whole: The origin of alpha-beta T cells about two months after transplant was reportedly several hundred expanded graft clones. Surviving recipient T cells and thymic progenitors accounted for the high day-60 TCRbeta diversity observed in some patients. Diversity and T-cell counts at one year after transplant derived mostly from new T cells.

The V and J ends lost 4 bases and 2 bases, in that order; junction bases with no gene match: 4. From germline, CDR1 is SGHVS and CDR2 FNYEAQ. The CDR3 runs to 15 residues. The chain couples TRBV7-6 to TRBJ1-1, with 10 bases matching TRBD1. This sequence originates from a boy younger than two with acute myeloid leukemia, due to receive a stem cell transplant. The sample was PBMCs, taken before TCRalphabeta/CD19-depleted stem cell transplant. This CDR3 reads CASSSDRGRNTEAFF. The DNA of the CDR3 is TGTGCCAGCAGCTCAGACAGGGGGCGAAACACTGAAGCTTTCTTT. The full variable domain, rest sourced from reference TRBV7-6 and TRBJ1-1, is GAGVSQSPRYKVTKRGQDVALRCDPISGHVSLYWYRQALGQGPEFLTYFNYEAQQDKSGLPNDRFSAERPEGSISTLTIQRTEQRDSAMYRCASSSDRGRNTEAFFGQGTRLTVV.